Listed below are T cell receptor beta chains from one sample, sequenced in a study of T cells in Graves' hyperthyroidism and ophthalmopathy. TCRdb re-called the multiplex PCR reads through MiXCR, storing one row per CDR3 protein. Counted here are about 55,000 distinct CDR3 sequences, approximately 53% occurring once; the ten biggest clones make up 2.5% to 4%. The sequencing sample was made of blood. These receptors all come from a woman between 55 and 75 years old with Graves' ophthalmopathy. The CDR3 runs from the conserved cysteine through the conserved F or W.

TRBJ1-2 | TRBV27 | CASSPGTAYGFTF
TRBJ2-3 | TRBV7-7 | CASSHRTGGEASGPTSTDTQYF
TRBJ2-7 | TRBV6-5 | CASSYRGSYEQYF
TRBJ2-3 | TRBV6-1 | CASSEGLPDTQYF
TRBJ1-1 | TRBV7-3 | CASSTTGNTEAFF
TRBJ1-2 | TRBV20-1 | CSAVTLTEANYGYTF
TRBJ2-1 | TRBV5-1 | CASSFVGGGEQFF
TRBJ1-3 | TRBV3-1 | CASSQVEQTGNTIYF
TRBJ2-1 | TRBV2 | CASSDDVGTNEQFF
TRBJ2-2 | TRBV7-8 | CASRGGRGQRNTGELFF
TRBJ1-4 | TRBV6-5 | CASSYSSTGFNEKLFF
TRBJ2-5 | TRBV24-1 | CATSDAGKETQYF
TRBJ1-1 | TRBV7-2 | CASSLGGTWSTEAFF
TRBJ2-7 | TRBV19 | CASSIEGTYEQYF
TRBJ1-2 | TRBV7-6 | CASSLGTGYGYTF
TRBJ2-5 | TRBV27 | CASSARRGETQYF
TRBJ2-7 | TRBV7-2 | CASSLGLVSGYEQYF
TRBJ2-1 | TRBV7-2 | CASSSSGGRLNEQFF
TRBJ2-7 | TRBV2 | CASSQGPSGDTYEQYF
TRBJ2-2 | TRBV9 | CASSVPPDRGNTGELFF
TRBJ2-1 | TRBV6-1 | CASRQNPGTENNEQFF
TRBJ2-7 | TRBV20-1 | CSARSGLKYEQYF